This is a list of T cell receptor beta chains from one sample in a study of T cell changes during pregnancy in multiple sclerosis. Assay used: immunoSEQ multiplex PCR; TCRdb lists only in-frame clones, some missing. The table lists approximately 97,000 clones, roughly nine tenths of them singletons. The source was peripheral blood, collected after pregnancy. The receptor source for this set is a female donor in good health, enrolled as a control in a pregnancy study. The CDR3 runs from the conserved cysteine through the conserved F or W. Fields, in order: J gene, V gene, D gene, clone size, CDR3 protein, CDR3 DNA. A D gene is named only where the DNA matches it firmly. Size is omitted from some rows. Given values are once, few, many or a class for expanded clones.

TRBJ2-2	TRBV19	TRBD1	NA	CASSGQGAGELFF	TGTGCCAGTAGTGGCCAGGGGGCCGGGGAGCTGTTTTTT
TRBJ2-1	TRBV27	TRBD2	NA	CASSLSGSGGPYNEQFF	TGTGCCAGCAGTTTATCGGGCAGCGGGGGCCCCTACAATGAGCAGTTCTTC
TRBJ1-2	TRBV7-8	NA	NA	CASSLVSGVNNYGYTF	TGTGCCAGCAGCTTAGTGTCCGGGGTCAATAACTATGGCTACACCTTC
TRBJ2-5	TRBV7-2	TRBD2	NA	CASSLGTSSETQYF	TGTGCCAGCAGCCTCGGGACTAGCAGCGAGACCCAGTACTTC
TRBJ2-3	TRBV5-1	TRBD1	NA	CASSLGTGQRVDTQYF	TGCGCCAGCAGCTTGGGGACAGGCCAACGGGTGGATACGCAGTATTTT
TRBJ2-5	TRBV7-2	TRBD2	NA	CASSLTSGGAQETQYF	TGTGCCAGCAGCTTAACTAGCGGGGGGGCGCAAGAGACCCAGTACTTC
TRBJ2-7	TRBV6-1	NA	NA	CASMDITYEQYF	TGTGCCAGCATGGACATAACCTACGAGCAGTACTTC
TRBJ2-1	TRBV27	TRBD1	NA	CASIRLGQGNNEQFF	TGTGCCAGCATTCGGCTGGGACAGGGGAACAATGAGCAGTTCTTC
TRBJ1-4	TRBV28	NA	NA	CASNILQEKLFF	TGTGCCAGCAATATCCTACAGGAAAAACTGTTTTTT
TRBJ2-2	TRBV10-3	TRBD1	once	CAISELGTDTGELFF	TGTGCCATCAGTGAGTTGGGGACAGACACCGGGGAGCTGTTTTTT
TRBJ2-7	TRBV6-5	NA	NA	CASSYRRLYEQYF	TGTGCCAGCAGTTACCGCAGGCTCTACGAGCAGTACTTC
TRBJ1-1	TRBV29-1	NA	few	CSVGRLPNTEAFF	TGCAGCGTTGGCCGGTTGCCGAACACTGAAGCTTTCTTT
TRBJ1-1	TRBV5-1	NA	once	CATSFGGGRNTEAFF	TGCGCCACCTCCTTTGGGGGGGGGAGGAACACTGAAGCTTTCTTT
TRBJ2-7	TRBV29-1	TRBD1	NA	CSVLHGTGAIEQYF	TGCAGCGTCCTGCACGGGACAGGGGCCATCGAGCAGTACTTC
TRBJ1-4	TRBV10-1	NA	NA	CASSESREKLFF	TGCGCCAGCAGTGAGTCGAGGGAAAAACTGTTTTTT
TRBJ1-2	TRBV21-1	NA	NA	CASSSRGGYTF	TGTGCCAGCAGTTCAAGGGGGGGCTACACCTTC
TRBJ2-2	TRBV19	TRBD1	NA	CASSPYRGPTGELFF	TGTGCCAGTAGTCCCTACAGGGGTCCCACCGGGGAGCTGTTTTTT
TRBJ2-6	TRBV5-1	TRBD1	NA	CASSWAGGAGANVLTF	TGCGCCAGCAGCTGGGCAGGGGGCGCTGGGGCCAACGTCCTGACTTTC
TRBJ1-5	TRBV10-3	NA	NA	CAISEGAGPNQPQHF	TGTGCCATCAGTGAGGGGGCAGGGCCGAATCAGCCCCAGCATTTT
TRBJ2-5	TRBV18	TRBD2	NA	CASDLAGLYQETQYF	TGTGCCAGTGATTTAGCGGGGTTATACCAAGAGACCCAGTACTTC
TRBJ2-7	TRBV28	TRBD1	NA	CASSLQGQGDYEQYF	TGTGCCAGCAGTTTACAGGGACAGGGGGACTACGAGCAGTACTTC
TRBJ1-4	TRBV4-1	NA	NA	CASSPHDSNEKLFF	TGCGCCAGCAGCCCACACGACAGTAATGAAAAACTGTTTTTT
TRBJ2-3	TRBV6-6	TRBD2	NA	CASSYSGGRSDTQYF	TGTGCCAGCAGTTACTCGGGGGGGAGGTCAGATACGCAGTATTTT
TRBJ1-5	TRBV9	NA	NA	CASSDRDIINQPQHF	TGTGCCAGCAGCGATCGGGACATTATAAATCAGCCCCAGCATTTT
TRBJ1-1	TRBV7-6	NA	NA	CASSSFYEGATEAFF	TGTGCCAGCAGCTCTTTTTATGAGGGCGCCACTGAAGCTTTCTTT
TRBJ2-7	TRBV7-7	TRBD2	NA	CASSYGTSGYEQYF	TGTGCTAGCAGCTACGGGACTAGCGGCTACGAGCAGTACTTC
TRBJ1-1	TRBV2	TRBD1	NA	CASSLTGVANTEAFF	TGTGCCAGCAGCCTGACAGGGGTAGCGAACACTGAAGCTTTCTTT
TRBJ1-2	TRBV6-5	NA	NA	CATLSYGYTF	TGTGCCACCCTCTCCTATGGCTACACCTTC